This TCR beta chain was recorded in a study of regulatory T cells in long-lasting Graves disease. Indicated time point: newly diagnosed GD, antithyroid drugs for less than 3 months. The TCR library was prepared using RNA isolated from PBMCs. Recruitment took place at an endocrinology department in Xi'an, China. Collection of peripheral blood (approximately 9 milliliters) was done using EDTA tubes. Construction of the TCR beta libraries employed iRepertoire HTBI primers in conjunction with Arm-PCR of CDR3 regions. TCRdb used MiXCR to reprocess the multiplex PCR reads, holding one entry per CDR3 protein. The sample holds some 250,000 distinct CDR3 sequences; about 18% are singletons and the top ten take 12% to 15%. This clonotype was detected only a few times. Germline V gene data show CDR1 as SGHTA and CDR2 as FQGTGA. The CDR3 has 15 amino acids. V was clipped by 5 bases and J by 7 bases, with 15 bases between them.

The sample was also linked to a second study, of T cells in Graves' hyperthyroidism and ophthalmopathy. Turning to that study: TCR CDR3 underwent first-round RT-PCR with the HTBI primer set.

The starting material was peripheral blood mononuclear cells (PBMCs), obtained at new diagnosis, from a patient treated with antithyroid drugs. The V and J genes are TRBV7-3 and TRBJ1-6; D is uncertain. This sequence originates from a woman in her 30s with Graves disease. The CDR3 loop reads CASSENEGYNSPLHF. Written as DNA, the CDR3 is TGTGCCAGCAGCGAAAACGAGGGTTACAATTCACCCCTCCACTTT.